These 5 T cell receptor beta chains were all obtained from the same sample, sequenced in a study of blood T cells in healthy people across ages. A sample-barcoded 5' primer and a J-beta primer mix were used in a second PCR of about 6 to 11 cycles. One entry per CDR3 protein, called by TCRdb with MiXCR from the 5' RACE reads. The sample has 1.5 million or so distinct CDR3 sequences, roughly 45% seen once. Sequencing was carried out using blood. The receptors here all came from a woman under 30 in good health.

This clonotype has just a few counts. This chain joins TRBV6-1 and TRBJ2-3, with D perhaps matching TRBD1 (6 bases). The V end lost 1 base, the J end lost 3 bases, and 11 bases lay between the germline ends. CDR1 and CDR2 (germline): MNHNS, SASEGT. The CDR3 has 15 residues. DNA for the CDR3: TGTGCCAGCAGTGAAGTCCGGACAGAGACAGATACGCAGTATTTT. Translated: CASSEVRTETDTQYF.

Only one count was recorded for this clonotype. The gene calls are TRBV7-6 and TRBJ2-4; unclear D gene. The J call is uncertain, as TRBJ2-5 better fits the DNA end. This CDR3 contains 15 residues. CDR1 is SGHVS and CDR2 is FNYEAQ in the germline V gene. As DNA, the CDR3 is TGTGCCAGCAGCTTAGAATGGACCCGGCAAGAGACCCAGTACTTC. Amino acids: CASSLEWTRQETQYF.

The chain couples TRBV20-1 to TRBJ1-2, with a possible D match to TRBD1 (5 bases). V was pared by 0 bases and J by 5 bases, with 13 bases between. Germline CDR1 DFQATT, CDR2 SNEGSKA (reference sequence). The CDR3 loop spans 14 amino acids. The CDR3 DNA follows: TGCAGTGCTAGAGAAGCGGGGGGATTGTATGGCTACACCTTC. Translating it yields CSAREAGGLYGYTF.

The CDR3 loop is CASSLRVGAAAFF. The CDR3 DNA follows: TGTGCCAGCAGTCTTCGGGTGGGGGCGGCAGCTTTCTTT. The J gene is TRBJ1-1, the V gene TRBV2, with D maybe TRBD1 (6 bases). The CDR3 extends over 13 amino acids. Germline-derived CDR1 and CDR2 are SNHLY and FYNNEI. Trimming removed 5 bases from V and 10 bases from J, with 17 bases in between.

In regard to this clonotype: One end of the junction fails to match germline, which may point to a read error. This rearrangement joins TRBV5-1 to TRBJ2-2, with D hard to call. The germline V gene encodes CDR1 SGHRS and CDR2 YFSETQ. The CDR3 totals 15 residues. The CDR3 region has the DNA TGCGCCGGCAGCTTGAGTCAGACCTACACCGGGGAGCTGTTTTTT. This encodes CAGSLSQTYTGELFF. The complete variable domain, with remaining parts taken from reference TRBV5-1 and TRBJ2-2, reads KAGVTQTPRYLIKTRGQQVTLSCSPISGHRSVSWYQQTPGQGLQFLFEYFSETQRNKGNFPGRFSGRQFSNSRSEMNVSTLELGDSALYLCAGSLSQTYTGELFFGEGSRLTVL.